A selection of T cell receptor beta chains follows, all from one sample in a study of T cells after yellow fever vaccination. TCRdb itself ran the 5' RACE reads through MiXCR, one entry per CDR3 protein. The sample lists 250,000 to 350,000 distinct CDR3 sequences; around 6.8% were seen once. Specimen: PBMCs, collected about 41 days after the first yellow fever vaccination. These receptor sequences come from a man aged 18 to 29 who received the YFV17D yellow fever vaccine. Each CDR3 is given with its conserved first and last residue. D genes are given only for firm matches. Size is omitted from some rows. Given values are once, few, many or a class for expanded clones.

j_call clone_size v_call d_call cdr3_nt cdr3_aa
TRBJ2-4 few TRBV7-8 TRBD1 TGTGCCAGCAGCTCGACAGGGCTCTCGACCAAAAACATTCAGTACTTC CASSSTGLSTKNIQYF
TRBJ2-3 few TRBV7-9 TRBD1 TGTGCCAGCAGCTTGGGACAGGCGAACACAGATACGCAGTATTTT CASSLGQANTDTQYF
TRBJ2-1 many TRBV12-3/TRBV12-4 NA TGTGCCAGCAGTTTAACCAACAGGGTTGATGAGCAGTTCTTC CASSLTNRVDEQFF
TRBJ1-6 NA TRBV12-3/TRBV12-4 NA TGTGCCAGCAGTTTACCTGGACAGCCCAAGCCCCTCCACTTT CASSLPGQPKPLHF
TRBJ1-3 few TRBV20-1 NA TGCAGTGCAACAAATCCGACATTCAGCTCTGGAAACACCATATATTTT CSATNPTFSSGNTIYF
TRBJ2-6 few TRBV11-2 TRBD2 TGTGCCAGCAGCTCGGGAGGCTCTGGGGCCAACGTCCTGACTTTC CASSSGGSGANVLTF
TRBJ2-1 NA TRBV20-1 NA TGCAGTGCTAGAGTTTCGGAGGTGGGGCTACTTCACAATGAGCAGTTCTTC CSARVSEVGLLHNEQFF
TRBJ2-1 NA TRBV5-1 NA TGCGCCAGCAGCTTGGGGCGGCACTCCTACAATGAGCAGTTCTTC CASSLGRHSYNEQFF
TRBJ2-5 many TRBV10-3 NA TGTGCCATCAGTGAGAGGGAAGAGACCCAGTACTTC CAISEREETQYF
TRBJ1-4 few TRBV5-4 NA TGTGCCAGCAGCTTAGAAGTGACGGGGGAGGCTAATGAAAAACTGTTTTTT CASSLEVTGEANEKLFF
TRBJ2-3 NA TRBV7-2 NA TGTGCCAGCAGCCGGCTCACAGATACGCAGTATTTT CASSRLTDTQYF
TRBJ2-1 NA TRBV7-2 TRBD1 TGTGCCAGCAGCTTAGAGGGGGCCTCCTACAATGAGCAGTTCTTC CASSLEGASYNEQFF
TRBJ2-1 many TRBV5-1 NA TGCGCCAGCAGCTTGTCATACAAAACCCACAATGAGCAGTTCTTC CASSLSYKTHNEQFF
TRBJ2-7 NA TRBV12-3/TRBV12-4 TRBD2 TGTGCCAGCAGTTGGACATTCGGACTAGCGGGGACTTCATCAGGCGAGCAGTACTTC CASSWTFGLAGTSSGEQYF
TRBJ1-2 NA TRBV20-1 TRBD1 TGCAGTGCTAGAGAACACGGACAGGGGGCGCGAGGCTACACCTTC CSAREHGQGARGYTF
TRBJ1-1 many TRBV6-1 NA TGTGCCAGCCTCGATCGGACGCATTTGAACACTGAAGCTTTCTTT CASLDRTHLNTEAFF
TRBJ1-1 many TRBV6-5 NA TGTGCCAGCAGTTTCGGGGGCCCGAACACTGAAGCTTTCTTT CASSFGGPNTEAFF
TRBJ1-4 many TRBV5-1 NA TGCGCCAGCAGCTTGGGAGATGGGACGAGTGAAAAACTGTTTTTT CASSLGDGTSEKLFF
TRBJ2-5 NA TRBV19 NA TGTGCCAGTAGTATCAGAGAGACCCAGTACTTC CASSIRETQYF
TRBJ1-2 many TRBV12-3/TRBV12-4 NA TGTGCCAGCAGTTTTCAACCTTTCCCTAACTATGGCTACACCTTC CASSFQPFPNYGYTF
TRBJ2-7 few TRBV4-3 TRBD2 TGCGCCAGCAGCCAAGATAGGGCTAGCGGGGGGAACGAGCAGTACTTC CASSQDRASGGNEQYF
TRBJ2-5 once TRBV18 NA TGTGCCAGCTCGCCACAAACAGGGAATCGTGAGGAGACCCAGTACTTC CASSPQTGNREETQYF
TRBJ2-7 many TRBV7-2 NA TGTGCCAGCGGCACCCCAGGGGGGGCAAACTACGAGCAGTACTTC CASGTPGGANYEQYF
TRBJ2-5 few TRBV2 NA TGTGCCGGGACTGTGGGGGAGACCCAGTACTTC CAGTVGETQYF
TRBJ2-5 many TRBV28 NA TGTGCCAGCAGTTCCATAGGGAGCCCAAAAGAGACCCAGTACTTC CASSSIGSPKETQYF